The 5 T cell receptor beta chains below come from one sample, sequenced in a study of cytomegalovirus exposure and HLA in healthy donors. This PCR relied on a set of 60 Vbeta primers and 13 Jbeta primers. Repertoires were generated with immunoSEQ multiplex PCR, while TCRdb's copy carries only in-frame clones and drops some. This sample has about 120,000 clones, with 8% to 11% found just once. Sequences were obtained from PBMCs. Receptors originate from a woman under 30 in good health and CMV-seropositive.

This clone turned up a few times. The chain links TRBV6-1 to TRBJ1-2; D is unclear. The germline V gene has CDR1 MNHNS and CDR2 SASEGT. Trimming pared 4 bases from V and 4 bases from J, leaving 4 bases between. This CDR3 has 11 amino acids. Written as DNA, the CDR3 is TGTGCCAGCAGTGTCCTCTATGGCTACACCTTC. Its protein is CASSVLYGYTF.

The J gene is TRBJ2-3, the V gene TRBV6-5; D is perhaps TRBD2 (6 bases). Trimming removed 4 bases at V and 0 bases at J, with 11 bases between. In germline, CDR1 is MNHEY, CDR2 SVGAGI. This CDR3 spans 15 amino acids. CDR3 DNA: TGTGCCAGCAGTTCGTCGGGAGTAAGCACAGATACGCAGTATTTT. Protein: CASSSSGVSTDTQYF.

This chain links TRBV6-1 with TRBJ1-5; a weak D match, TRBD1 (6 bases). V was clipped by 6 bases and J by 15 bases, with 21 bases between them. CDR1 and CDR2 (germline): MNHNS, SASEGT. This CDR3 spans 13 amino acids. For the CDR3, the DNA is TGTGCCAGCAGAATGGATCCTACAGGGCCGGGGCATTTT. Translation: CASRMDPTGPGHF.

The V and J genes are TRBV11-2 and TRBJ1-1, with D tentatively TRBD1 (6 bases). Trimming removed 1 base from V and 3 bases from J, with 18 bases in between. This CDR3 comprises 17 residues. Germline-derived CDR1 and CDR2 are SGHAT and FQNNGV. The CDR3 sequence is CASSLVGAGAIDTEAFF. The CDR3 nucleotides read TGTGCCAGCAGCTTAGTCGGTGCGGGGGCGATAGACACTGAAGCTTTCTTT.

This clone showed up just a few times. This chain connects TRBV2 to TRBJ2-7; D perhaps matches TRBD2 (5 bases). V lost 6 bases, J lost 3 bases, and 12 bases lay in between. This CDR3 comprises 13 residues. Germline CDR1 is SNHLY and CDR2 is FYNNEI. Here the CDR3 reads CASRRDWDYEQYF. The CDR3 nucleotides are TGTGCCAGCAGGAGGGATTGGGACTACGAGCAGTACTTC.